This is a list of T cell receptor beta chains from one sample in a study of early T cells in non-severe SARS-CoV-2 infection. TCRdb passed the 5' RACE reads through MiXCR, listing each CDR3 protein once. The table shows about 25,000 distinct CDR3 sequences, with around 6% occurring only once. The material sequenced was whole blood. Receptors were obtained from an adult who was a healthcare worker with PCR-confirmed SARS-CoV-2 infection or an uninfected control (not recorded which). Each CDR3 is given with its conserved first and last residue. A D gene is named only where the DNA matches it firmly. For some rows the clone size is stated as once, few or many, or as a class when expanded; others skip it.

clone_size j_call d_call v_call cdr3_nt cdr3_aa
many TRBJ2-7 TRBD1 TRBV10-3 TGTGCCATCAGGGTACAGGGGGCGACCGACGAGCAGTACTTC CAIRVQGATDEQYF
NA TRBJ2-1 NA TRBV20-1 TGCAGTGCTAGGCCTACCTCCAGGCATGAGCAGTTCTTC CSARPTSRHEQFF
few TRBJ2-3 NA TRBV21-1 TGTGCCAGCAGCAAAGGTACCGGGCCCGGAGATACGCAGTATTTT CASSKGTGPGDTQYF
NA TRBJ2-4 NA TRBV24-1 TGTGCCACCAGTGCCCATGACAGTCAGGTCATTCAGTACTTC CATSAHDSQVIQYF
few TRBJ2-2 NA TRBV11-2 TGTGCCAGCAGCCTCCTCGGCACCGGGGAGCTGTTTTTT CASSLLGTGELFF
NA TRBJ1-3 NA TRBV29-1 TGCAGCGTCCGGAACTCTGGAAACACCATATATTTT CSVRNSGNTIYF
few TRBJ2-5 NA TRBV6-2/TRBV6-3 TGTGCCAGCAGTAGGGACCGGGGGACCCAGTACTTC CASSRDRGTQYF
many TRBJ1-1 NA TRBV6-1 TGTGCCAGCAGTGACAGGAACATGAACACTGAAGCTTTCTTT CASSDRNMNTEAFF
few TRBJ2-2 NA TRBV25-1 TGTGCCAGCAGGAGGAACACCGGGGAGCTGTTTTTT CASRRNTGELFF
few TRBJ2-5 TRBD2 TRBV5-1 TGCGCCAGCAGCTTGGGAATAGCGGGGTCACCTGACTTC CASSLGIAGSPDF
NA TRBJ1-2 NA TRBV13 TGTGCCAGCAGCTTATATGGTGGGGATGGCTACACCTTC CASSLYGGDGYTF
many TRBJ1-2 NA TRBV6-1 TGTGCCAGCAGTGACTATATCAACTATGGCTACACCTTC CASSDYINYGYTF
many TRBJ1-1 TRBD1 TRBV20-1 TGCAGTGCTAAGGACAGGGCCCAGTACATGAACACTGAAGCTTTCTTT CSAKDRAQYMNTEAFF
many TRBJ2-1 NA TRBV11-2 TGTGCCAGCAGCTTAAGGTCCTCCTACAATGAGCAGTTCTTC CASSLRSSYNEQFF
many TRBJ1-2 TRBD1 TRBV28 TGTGCCAGCAGTTCCTGGGGACAGGGGCGAGGCTACACCTTC CASSSWGQGRGYTF
many TRBJ2-1 NA TRBV2 TGTGCCAGCAGTGGGGGCTCCTACAATGAGCAGTTCTTC CASSGGSYNEQFF
many TRBJ1-2 TRBD1 TRBV9 TGTGCCAGCAGCGTCGGACTGGGACAGGGTTACGGCTACACCTTC CASSVGLGQGYGYTF
many TRBJ2-1 NA TRBV10-2 TGCGCCAGCAGTACCATCAATGAGCAGTTCTTC CASSTINEQFF
many TRBJ2-7 TRBD2 TRBV20-1 TGCAGTGCTAGCTTCGGGGGGGCCCACGAGCAGTACTTC CSASFGGAHEQYF
few TRBJ2-1 NA TRBV6-2/TRBV6-3 TGTGCCAGCAGTGAACGTGGGGGCCGGAATGAGCAGTTCTTC CASSERGGRNEQFF
many TRBJ1-2 NA TRBV6-1 TGTGCCAGCACGGCCCTCTTCCTCTATGGCTACACCTTC CASTALFLYGYTF
few TRBJ2-2 TRBD2 TRBV27 TGTGCCAGCAGTTTCGCAGCGGGGGTTAACACCGGGGAGCTGTTTTTT CASSFAAGVNTGELFF
many TRBJ2-5 TRBD2 TRBV3-1 TGTGCCAGCAGCCTCGGACTAGTGATAGGAGAGACCCAGTACTTC CASSLGLVIGETQYF
medium-sized TRBJ2-7 NA TRBV7-6 TGTGCCAGCTCGGGGCCGAAGAGCTCCTACGAGCAGTACTTC CASSGPKSSYEQYF
NA TRBJ2-2 NA TRBV5-1 TGCGCCAGCAGCTTGGCCAAGACCCCCACCGGGGAGCTGTTTTTT CASSLAKTPTGELFF
many TRBJ2-7 NA TRBV7-2 TGTGCCAGCGGGCCTTATTACGAGCAGTACTTC CASGPYYEQYF
NA TRBJ1-5 NA TRBV7-2 TGTGCCAGCAGCACCATGGGGGTCACGGCGGGCCAGCCCCAGCATTTT CASSTMGVTAGQPQHF
medium-sized TRBJ2-7 TRBD2 TRBV27 TGTGCCAGCAGGGAATATAGCGGGGGCTCCTACGAGCAGTACTTC CASREYSGGSYEQYF
many TRBJ2-2 NA TRBV2 TGTGCCAGCAGTGACGATACCGGGGAGCTGTTTTTT CASSDDTGELFF
many TRBJ1-1 NA TRBV7-2 TGTGCCAGCAGCTTAACGGGGGCCGTGAACACTGAAGCTTTCTTT CASSLTGAVNTEAFF
many TRBJ1-5 TRBD1 TRBV10-2 TGCGCCAGCAACAGACAGGGCGGGAATCAGCCCCAGCATTTT CASNRQGGNQPQHF
many TRBJ1-5 TRBD1 TRBV2 TGTGCCAGCAGTCTGGGACAGGCGAATCAGCCCCAGCATTTT CASSLGQANQPQHF
NA TRBJ2-3 NA TRBV7-2 TGTGCCAGCAGCTCCCAGTACACAGATACGCAGTATTTT CASSSQYTDTQYF
NA TRBJ2-2 NA TRBV9 TGTGCCAGCAGCGTTTACTCCGGGGAGCTGTTTTTT CASSVYSGELFF
medium-sized TRBJ2-7 TRBD1 TRBV11-2 TGTGCCAGCAGCCCGACCGGGACAGCAGGAAACTACGAGCAGTACTTC CASSPTGTAGNYEQYF
few TRBJ2-2 TRBD2 TRBV7-9 TGTGCCAGCAGCCCCTGGCGACTAGCGGGGGGGCCAAGCACCGGGGAGCTGTTTTTT CASSPWRLAGGPSTGELFF
few TRBJ2-6 TRBD1 TRBV10-3 TGTGCCATCAGTTCCCGACAGGGAAAGTACGGGGCCAACGTCCTGACTTTC CAISSRQGKYGANVLTF
many TRBJ1-1 NA TRBV29-1 TGCAGCGGAGTCGACAACACTGAAGCTTTCTTT CSGVDNTEAFF
many TRBJ1-1 NA TRBV5-5 TGTGCCAGCAGCTTGTCGGCCAGCACTCTGGAAGCTTTCTTT CASSLSASTLEAFF
many TRBJ1-2 TRBD1 TRBV2 TGTGCCAGCAGTACTCGGGACAGGGCTTATGGCTACACCTTC CASSTRDRAYGYTF
NA TRBJ2-5 NA TRBV11-2 TGTGCCAGCAGCCAAGGCGCCGGGACAACGGGGAAGACCCAGTACTTC CASSQGAGTTGKTQYF
many TRBJ1-2 NA TRBV7-2 TGTGCCAGCAGCTTAGGCGGGTCTTCCTATGGCTACACCTTC CASSLGGSSYGYTF
many TRBJ1-1 NA TRBV7-2 TGTGCCAGCAGCTTAGATATTTTGGGGTCCACTGAAGCTTTCTTT CASSLDILGSTEAFF
NA TRBJ1-4 TRBD1 TRBV5-1 TGCGCCAGCAGCTTGGAGGGGACAGGCCAAGAAAAACTGTTTTTT CASSLEGTGQEKLFF
many TRBJ2-3 NA TRBV3-1 TGTGCCAGCAGCCAAGATACAGATACGCAGTATTTT CASSQDTDTQYF
many TRBJ1-1 NA TRBV6-5 TGTGCCAGTTACCCCCGGGGAGCGGTGGCTGAAGCTTTCTTT CASYPRGAVAEAFF
few TRBJ2-6 NA TRBV6-5 TGTGCCAGCAGTTACTCCGGAGGCTCTGGGGCCAACGTCCTGACTTTC CASSYSGGSGANVLTF
many TRBJ2-7 TRBD1 TRBV11-2 TGTGCCAGCAGCTTAGGGGACAGGGGGTCCCACGAGCAGTACTTC CASSLGDRGSHEQYF
many TRBJ2-7 TRBD1 TRBV7-8 TGTGCCAGCAGCTTAATCATAACAGGGGGTCCCTACGAGCAGTACTTC CASSLIITGGPYEQYF
few TRBJ2-7 NA TRBV6-5 TGTGCCAGCAGGTGGGGGCAAGGCGGCTCCTACGAGCAGTACTTC CASRWGQGGSYEQYF
many TRBJ1-5 NA TRBV6-6 TGTGCCAGCAGCAAAGGGGTCTTCAATCAGCCCCAGCATTTT CASSKGVFNQPQHF
many TRBJ1-5 NA TRBV15 TGTGCCACCAGCAGAGATAAGAGGGGGAGTTATCAGCCCCAGCATTTT CATSRDKRGSYQPQHF
many TRBJ1-1 NA TRBV7-2 TGTGCCAGCAGCTTAAGACGAGGGACTGAAGCTTTCTTT CASSLRRGTEAFF
medium-sized TRBJ1-2 NA TRBV7-9 TGTGCCAGCAGCTTAGTCGGACCTCTCGGGCTCTACTTC CASSLVGPLGLYF
NA TRBJ2-3 NA TRBV27 TGTGCCAGCAGTTTGAGGGGGGGCACAGATACGCAGTATTTT CASSLRGGTDTQYF
many TRBJ2-5 NA TRBV20-1 TGCAGTAGCGGCCAAGAGACCCAGTACTTC CSSGQETQYF
many TRBJ2-2 NA TRBV7-9 TGTGCCAGCAGCCGAACAGGACGCAACACCGGGGAGCTGTTTTTT CASSRTGRNTGELFF
many TRBJ2-7 NA TRBV7-9 TGTGCCAGCAGCTTACCGGGACGGACCTACGAGCAGTACTTC CASSLPGRTYEQYF
many TRBJ2-3 TRBD2 TRBV11-2 TGTGCCAGCAGACATAGCGGGGGCCCAAATACGCAGTATTTT CASRHSGGPNTQYF